This TCR beta chain was captured in a study of cytomegalovirus exposure and HLA in healthy donors. The length of the CDR3 is 15 residues. From germline, CDR1 is SGDLS and CDR2 YYNGEE. The V end lost 4 bases, the J end lost 1 base, and 14 bases lay between the germline ends. PCR amplification relied on 60 Vbeta primers (plus 13 Jbeta primers). TCRdb's table, derived via immunoSEQ multiplex PCR, lists solely in-frame clones and lacks some. The table records some 150,000 clones, around 81% of them present only once. The receptor's source is a woman aged 40 to 50 in good health and CMV-seropositive. The sequencing sample was made of PBMCs. The rearrangement links TRBV9 to TRBJ2-5, with D maybe TRBD2 (6 bases). The CDR3 region has the DNA TGTGCCAGCAGCCCCCGGGGGAACCCCCAAGAGACCCAGTACTTC. Translated: CASSPRGNPQETQYF. Full variable domain (remainder filled in from reference TRBV9 and TRBJ2-5): DSGVTQTPKHLITATGQRVTLRCSPRSGDLSVYWYQQSLDQGLQFLIQYYNGEERAKGNILERFSAQQFPDLHSELNLSSLELGDSALYFCASSPRGNPQETQYFGPGTRLLVL.